A single TCR beta chain is shown here with its context. Its antigen remains unknown. This entry is derived from a study of OX40 agonist ivuxolimab in advanced cancers. In the study overall: One hepatocellular carcinoma and two cutaneous melanoma patients partially responded. Study conclusions and caveats: Normalized T-cell clonal expansion was also low in a subset of nonresponders. The investigators did not determine what antigen specificity the expanded peripheral T cells had.

The CDR3 runs to 12 residues. Germline loops: CDR1 GTSNPN, CDR2 SVGIG (reference sequence). Trimming removed 3 bases from V and 6 bases from J; junction bases left unmatched: 1. TCRdb's copy holds only in-frame clones and misses some; the assay was immunoSEQ multiplex PCR. The top ten clones hold less than 1% of a sample with roughly 91,000 clones, 85% to 90% of them seen once. The sampling schedule covered blood at baseline, cycle 4 day 1, and cycle 7 day 1. The V and J genes are TRBV30 and TRBJ2-2, with 7 positions matching TRBD1. This TCR was sampled from an adult with an advanced solid tumor such as melanoma, head and neck, liver or kidney cancer. This specimen consisted of CD4+ or CD8+ T cells sorted from blood, obtained in a trial of the OX40 agonist ivuxolimab. The CDR3 spells CAWSQGAGELFF. In nucleotides, the CDR3 is TGTGCCTGGAGCCAGGGGGCCGGGGAGCTGTTTTTT.